This is a list of T cell receptor beta chains from one sample in a study of blood T cell repertoires in COVID-19. Measured with immunoSEQ multiplex PCR; TCRdb has only the in-frame clones, and not every one. The sample lists approximately 170,000 clones, roughly 87% occurring once. Sequencing was done on a sample of peripheral blood. These receptors all come from a man aged 18-30 years who had recovered from COVID-19. CDR3s include the opening cysteine and the closing phenylalanine or tryptophan. The D gene is left open where the match is weak. Expanded clones are given a class, and other clones once, few, many or no size at all.

TRBD2,TRBJ2-3,NA,15,TRBV11-2,TGTGCCAGCAGGAAGACTAGCGGGAGATCAGATACGCAGTATTTT,CASRKTSGRSDTQYF
TRBD1,TRBJ1-4,once,18,TRBV2,TGTGCCAGCACCATGGACAGGGTACAGTATAGCCCTAATGAAAAACTGTTTTTT,CASTMDRVQYSPNEKLFF
TRBD2,TRBJ2-5,NA,14,TRBV28,TGTGCCAGCAGTTTATACGGGAGGAAAGAGACCCAGTACTTC,CASSLYGRKETQYF
NA,TRBJ2-6,once,13,TRBV27,TGTGCCAGCAGTACATCTGGGGCCAACGTCCTGACTTTC,CASSTSGANVLTF
TRBD1,TRBJ2-1,few,16,TRBV6-6,TGTGCCAGCAGTTACTCGGTGGACAGGGGAGGGATTGAGCAGTTCTTC,CASSYSVDRGGIEQFF
TRBD2,TRBJ2-2,NA,17,TRBV19,TGTGCCAGTTCAAGGGGAGGGACTAGCGGGATATCCGGGGAGCTGTTTTTT,CASSRGGTSGISGELFF
TRBD2,TRBJ2-1,few,13,TRBV27,TGTGCCAGCGGACTAGCGGGGTACAATGAGCAGTTCTTC,CASGLAGYNEQFF
TRBD2,TRBJ2-3,NA,15,TRBV15,TGTGCCACCAGCAGTCTAGCGGGGAGCACAGATACGCAGTATTTT,CATSSLAGSTDTQYF
NA,TRBJ2-5,NA,12,TRBV11-2,TGTGCCAGCAGCCCTAGGGGTGAGACCCAGTACTTC,CASSPRGETQYF
NA,TRBJ1-1,NA,14,TRBV27,TGTGCCAGCAGTCCCCTCTCAGGGTCAACTGAAGCTTTCTTT,CASSPLSGSTEAFF
NA,TRBJ2-3,few,17,TRBV7-6,TGTGCCAGCAGCTCACGACAAGGGTGGGGAGGCACAGATACGCAGTATTTT,CASSSRQGWGGTDTQYF
NA,TRBJ1-1,NA,14,TRBV14,TGTGCCAGCAGCCAAGAGACGGGGGGGACACGGGCTTTCTTT,CASSQETGGTRAFF
NA,TRBJ2-1,NA,15,TRBV13,TGTGCCAGCAGCCCCTTCACTAGCTCCTACAATGAGCAGTTCTTC,CASSPFTSSYNEQFF
NA,TRBJ2-7,NA,16,TRBV5-6,TGTGCCAGCAGCTTGGAAGATGAGGGGGGGCTGGCGGGAGAATACTTC,CASSLEDEGGLAGEYF
TRBD2,TRBJ2-2,few,16,TRBV5-5,TGTGCCAGCAGCTTGGGCGGGAGTGGAGACACCGGGGAGCTGTTTTTT,CASSLGGSGDTGELFF
NA,TRBJ1-1,NA,12,TRBV28,TGTGCCAGCAGGCAGGGGATGTCTGAAGCTTTCTTT,CASRQGMSEAFF
TRBD1,TRBJ1-5,NA,16,TRBV15,TGTGCCACCAGCAGGCGGGACAGGGGAGGCAATCAGCCCCAGCATTTT,CATSRRDRGGNQPQHF
TRBD2,TRBJ2-1,NA,15,TRBV20-1,TGCAGTGCTAGTCGGGGGGGGATTACCTACAATGAGCAGTTCTTC,CSASRGGITYNEQFF
NA,TRBJ2-5,NA,12,TRBV6-5,TGTGCCGGCTCCCAGGGCCCAGGGACCCAGTACTTC,CAGSQGPGTQYF
NA,TRBJ2-1,NA,13,TRBV10-3,TGTGCCATCGCCGCACAACCGGGGAATGAGCAGTTCTTC,CAIAAQPGNEQFF
NA,TRBJ1-5,NA,14,TRBV19,TGTGCCAGTATACAGGGTGGGAGCAATCAGCCCCAGCATTTT,CASIQGGSNQPQHF
NA,TRBJ1-2,NA,13,TRBV24-1,TGTGCCACCACCCCTGGGGAGGGCTATGGCTACACCTTC,CATTPGEGYGYTF
NA,TRBJ2-4,NA,16,TRBV25-1,TGTGCCAGCAGTGACTTAACAACAGGGGCGGGGAACATTCAGTACTTC,CASSDLTTGAGNIQYF
NA,TRBJ2-3,NA,13,TRBV7-9,TGTGCCAGCAGAACTACAGGTCCGGATACGCAGTATTTT,CASRTTGPDTQYF
TRBD1,TRBJ1-5,NA,16,TRBV19,TGTGCCAGTAGTAGGCAGGGGGCATCTAATTATCAGCCCCAGCATTTT,CASSRQGASNYQPQHF
TRBD1,TRBJ1-1,NA,16,TRBV19,TGTGCCAGTAGTGGGAGGGACAGGGGATTGAACACTGAAGCTTTCTTT,CASSGRDRGLNTEAFF
NA,TRBJ2-2,NA,16,TRBV7-6,TGTGCCAGCAGCTTAGTATCAGGGCCTAACACCGGGGAGCTGTTTTTT,CASSLVSGPNTGELFF
NA,TRBJ1-1,NA,16,TRBV19,TGTGCCAGTATTAGAGGGGGGGGCAGCCTGAACACTGAAGCTTTCTTT,CASIRGGGSLNTEAFF
TRBD1,TRBJ1-4,NA,16,TRBV5-4,TGTGCCAGCAGCTTCCGGGACAGGGGGCGTGGGGAAAAACTGTTTTTT,CASSFRDRGRGEKLFF
NA,TRBJ1-5,NA,15,TRBV7-9,TGTGCCAGCAGCTTAGCAGGGGCCATGGGACAGCCCCAGCATTTT,CASSLAGAMGQPQHF
NA,TRBJ2-3,few,18,TRBV7-6,TGTGCCAGCAGCTTAGCGCTGGGTGCGGGAACTAGCACAGATACGCAGTATTTT,CASSLALGAGTSTDTQYF
NA,TRBJ1-1,NA,13,TRBV11-3,TGTGCCAGCAGCTTATATTGGGCCACTGAAGCTTTCTTT,CASSLYWATEAFF
NA,TRBJ2-7,NA,13,TRBV19,TGTGCCAGTAGGCAAGCGGAATCCTACGAGCAGTACTTC,CASRQAESYEQYF
NA,TRBJ1-3,NA,14,TRBV7-9,TGTGCCAGCAGCCCCTGGAGGATCGGAAGCACCATATATTTT,CASSPWRIGSTIYF
TRBD2,TRBJ2-5,NA,16,TRBV7-2,TGTGCCAGCAGCTTAGGGGGCGGGAGCGCAAGTGAGACCCAGTACTTC,CASSLGGGSASETQYF
TRBD2,TRBJ2-2,NA,17,TRBV4-1,TGCGCCAGCAGCCAAGTTCAAGCGGGAGGGCCGACCGGGGAGCTGTTTTTT,CASSQVQAGGPTGELFF
TRBD2,TRBJ2-3,NA,16,TRBV7-8,TGTGCCAGCAGCTTAAGTCCCAGCGGGAACACAGATACGCAGTATTTT,CASSLSPSGNTDTQYF
NA,TRBJ2-5,NA,12,TRBV10-2,TGCGCCAGCTCCTCCTCCCAAGAGACCCAGTACTTC,CASSSSQETQYF
TRBD1,TRBJ1-6,NA,18,TRBV3-1/TRBV3-2,TGTGCCAGCAGCCAAGATCTTCCGACAGGGACGAATAATTCACCCCTCCACTTT,CASSQDLPTGTNNSPLHF
TRBD2,TRBJ2-3,NA,14,TRBV3-1/TRBV3-2,TGTGCCAGCAGCCAATTAGCGGGAACAGATACGCAGTATTTT,CASSQLAGTDTQYF
NA,TRBJ1-5,NA,16,TRBV7-2,TGTGCCAGCAGCTTCCGGGGGTCCCCTTCAACCCAGCCCCAGCATTTT,CASSFRGSPSTQPQHF
TRBD2,TRBJ2-2,few,16,TRBV7-8,TGTGCCAGCAGCATCACTAGCGGAGCACCCACCGGGGAGCTGTTTTTT,CASSITSGAPTGELFF
NA,TRBJ2-3,NA,11,TRBV5-1,TGCGCCAGCAGTCGCGCTAATACGCAGTATTTT,CASSRANTQYF
TRBD1,TRBJ2-7,once,15,TRBV15,TGTGCCACCAGCAGGGGGGACAGGCTCGGTTACGAGCAGTACTTC,CATSRGDRLGYEQYF
NA,TRBJ1-2,NA,14,TRBV27,TGTGCCAGCAGTTCCCGTATGGGGAGCGGTGGCTACACCTTC,CASSSRMGSGGYTF
TRBD2,TRBJ2-5,NA,16,TRBV23-1,TGCGCCAGCAGTCAACCCCATGGGCGGGAGGGAGAGACCCAGTACTTC,CASSQPHGREGETQYF
NA,TRBJ2-7,NA,13,TRBV11-2,TGTGCCAGCAGCTTAGTCGCGCATGACGAGCAGTACTTC,CASSLVAHDEQYF
NA,TRBJ1-1,NA,14,TRBV10-3,TGTGCCATCAGTGAGTCTACCGGGGGAACTGAAGCTTTCTTT,CAISESTGGTEAFF
TRBD1,TRBJ1-1,once,15,TRBV5-1,TGCGCCAGCAGCTTGTGGACAGGGGAGAACACTGAAGCTTTCTTT,CASSLWTGENTEAFF
NA,TRBJ1-2,NA,18,TRBV5-1,TGCGCCAGCAGCTTGGACACCCTAGGTCCCAATCGTAACTATGGCTACACCTTC,CASSLDTLGPNRNYGYTF
TRBD1,TRBJ2-6,NA,18,TRBV27,TGTGCCAGCAGCCCCCGGGACAGGGCCTACACAGGGGCCAACGTCCTGACTTTC,CASSPRDRAYTGANVLTF
TRBD2,TRBJ2-3,NA,18,TRBV7-2,TGTGCCAGCAGCCCTCCCCGGGGACTAGCGGGAGGCACAGATACGCAGTATTTT,CASSPPRGLAGGTDTQYF
NA,TRBJ2-7,once,13,TRBV14,TGTGCCAGCAGCCCCTACATAGCGCACGAGCAGTACTTC,CASSPYIAHEQYF